This is a list of T cell receptor beta chains from one sample in a study of early T cells in non-severe SARS-CoV-2 infection. From the 5' RACE reads, TCRdb called clonotypes with MiXCR, one entry per CDR3 protein. Among roughly 25,000 distinct CDR3 sequences, 4.3% were seen once, and the ten largest hold 15% to 17%. Material for sequencing was whole blood. Receptors originate from an adult who was a healthcare worker with PCR-confirmed SARS-CoV-2 infection or an uninfected control (not recorded which). The CDR3 runs from the conserved cysteine through the conserved F or W.

v_call: TRBV6-6
cdr3_aa: CASSKGLAGGNEQFF

v_call: TRBV11-3
cdr3_aa: CASSSLAGEGTGELFF

v_call: TRBV20-1
cdr3_aa: CSAIGGSGYSGYTF

v_call: TRBV25-1
cdr3_aa: CATTEDRLERNNQPQHF

v_call: TRBV15
cdr3_aa: CATSRGAQASSTDTQYF

v_call: TRBV7-3
cdr3_aa: CASSLTLAGAWNEQFF

v_call: TRBV11-2
cdr3_aa: CASSEQGGTEAFF

v_call: TRBV11-2
cdr3_aa: CASSQGVGGNTIYF

v_call: TRBV2
cdr3_aa: CASAGDSDMNTEAFF

v_call: TRBV6-2/TRBV6-3
cdr3_aa: CASSRGRLEKLFF

v_call: TRBV19
cdr3_aa: CASRTHLGSGANVLTF

v_call: TRBV4-3
cdr3_aa: CASSRTPSSYNEQFF

v_call: TRBV7-9
cdr3_aa: CASSLSGPFYGYTF

v_call: TRBV20-1
cdr3_aa: CSARYQGTYEQYF